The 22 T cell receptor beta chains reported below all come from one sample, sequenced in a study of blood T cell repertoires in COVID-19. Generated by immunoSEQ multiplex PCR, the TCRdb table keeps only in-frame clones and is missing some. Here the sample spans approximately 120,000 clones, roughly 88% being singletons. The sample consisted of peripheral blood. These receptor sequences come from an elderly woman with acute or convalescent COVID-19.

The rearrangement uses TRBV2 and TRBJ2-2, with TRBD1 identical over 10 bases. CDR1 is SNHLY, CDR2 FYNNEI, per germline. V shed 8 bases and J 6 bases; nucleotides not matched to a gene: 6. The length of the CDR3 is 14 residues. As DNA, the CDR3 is TGTGCCAGCCAGGGGACAGGGGCGGCCGGGGAGCTGTTTTTT. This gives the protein CASQGTGAAGELFF.

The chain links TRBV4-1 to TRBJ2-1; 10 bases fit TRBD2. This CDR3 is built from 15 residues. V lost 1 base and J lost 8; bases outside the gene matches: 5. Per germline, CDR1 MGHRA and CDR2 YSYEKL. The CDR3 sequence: CASSQGGTSVDEQFF. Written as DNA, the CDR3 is TGCGCCAGCAGCCAAGGGGGGACTAGCGTCGATGAGCAGTTCTTC.

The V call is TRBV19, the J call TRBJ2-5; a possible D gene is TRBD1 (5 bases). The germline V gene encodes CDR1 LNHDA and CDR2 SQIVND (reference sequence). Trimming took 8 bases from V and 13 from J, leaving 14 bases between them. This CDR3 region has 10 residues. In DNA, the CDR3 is TGTGCCAGTCTTGGACACGGGCTGTACTTC. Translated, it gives CASLGHGLYF.

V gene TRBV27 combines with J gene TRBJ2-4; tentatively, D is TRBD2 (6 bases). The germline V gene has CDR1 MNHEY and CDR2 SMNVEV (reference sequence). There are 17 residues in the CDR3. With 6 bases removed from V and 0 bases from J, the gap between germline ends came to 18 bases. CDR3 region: CASRWSGSEGAKNIQYF. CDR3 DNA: TGTGCCAGCAGATGGAGCGGGTCGGAGGGAGCCAAAAACATTCAGTACTTC.

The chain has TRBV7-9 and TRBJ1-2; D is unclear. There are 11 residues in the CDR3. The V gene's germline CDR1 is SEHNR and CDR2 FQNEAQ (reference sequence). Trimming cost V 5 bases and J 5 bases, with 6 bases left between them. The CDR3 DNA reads TGTGCCAGCAGCCAAAATTATGGCTACACCTTC. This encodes CASSQNYGYTF.

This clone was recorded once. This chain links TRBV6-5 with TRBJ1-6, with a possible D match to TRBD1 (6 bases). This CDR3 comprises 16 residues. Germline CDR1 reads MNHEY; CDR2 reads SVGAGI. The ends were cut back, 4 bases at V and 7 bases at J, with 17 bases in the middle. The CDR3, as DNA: TGTGCCAGCAGTTTGGCACGGACAGTCCCAAATTCACCCCTCCACTTT. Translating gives CASSLARTVPNSPLHF.

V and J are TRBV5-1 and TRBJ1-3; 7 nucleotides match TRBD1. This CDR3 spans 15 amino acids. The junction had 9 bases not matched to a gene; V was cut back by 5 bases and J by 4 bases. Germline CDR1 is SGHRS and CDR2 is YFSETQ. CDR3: CASSSTGMEGNTIYF. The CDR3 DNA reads TGCGCCAGCAGTTCGACAGGGATGGAGGGAAACACCATATATTTT.

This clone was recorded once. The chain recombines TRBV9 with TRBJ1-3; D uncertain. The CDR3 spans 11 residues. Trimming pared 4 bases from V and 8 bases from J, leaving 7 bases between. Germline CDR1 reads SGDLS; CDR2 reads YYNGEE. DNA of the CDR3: TGTGCCAGCAGCTCAGTCGACACCATATATTTT. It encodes CASSSVDTIYF.

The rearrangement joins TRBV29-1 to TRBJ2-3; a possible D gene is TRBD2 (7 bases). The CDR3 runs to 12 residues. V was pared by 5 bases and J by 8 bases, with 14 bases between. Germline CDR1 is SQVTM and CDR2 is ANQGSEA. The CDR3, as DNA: TGCAGCGTTAGGGGGGGCCGGGGTACGCAGTATTTT. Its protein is CSVRGGRGTQYF.

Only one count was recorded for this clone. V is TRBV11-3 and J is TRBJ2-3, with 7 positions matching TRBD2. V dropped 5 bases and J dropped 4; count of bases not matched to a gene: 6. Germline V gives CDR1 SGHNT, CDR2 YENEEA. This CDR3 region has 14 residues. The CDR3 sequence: CASSQLGGSDTQYF. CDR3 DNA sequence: TGTGCCAGCAGCCAATTGGGGGGGTCAGATACGCAGTATTTT. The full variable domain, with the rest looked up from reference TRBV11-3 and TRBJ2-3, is EAGVVQSPRYKIIEKKQPVAFWCNPISGHNTLYWYLQNLGQGPELLIRYENEEAVDDSQLPKDRFSAERLKGVDSTLKIQPAELGDSAVYLCASSQLGGSDTQYFGPGTRLTVL.

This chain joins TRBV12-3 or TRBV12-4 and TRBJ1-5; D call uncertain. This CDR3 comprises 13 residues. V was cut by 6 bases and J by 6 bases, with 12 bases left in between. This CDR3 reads CASRLGVGQPQHF. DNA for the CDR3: TGTGCCAGCAGGCTGGGAGTTGGTCAGCCCCAGCATTTT.

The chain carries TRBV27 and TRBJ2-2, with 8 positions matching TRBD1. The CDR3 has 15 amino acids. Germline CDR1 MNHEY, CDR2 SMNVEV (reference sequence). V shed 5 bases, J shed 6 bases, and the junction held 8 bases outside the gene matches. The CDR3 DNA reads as TGTGCCAGCAGTGCTCAGGGGGCCGGGGCCGGGGAGCTGTTTTTT. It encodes CASSAQGAGAGELFF.

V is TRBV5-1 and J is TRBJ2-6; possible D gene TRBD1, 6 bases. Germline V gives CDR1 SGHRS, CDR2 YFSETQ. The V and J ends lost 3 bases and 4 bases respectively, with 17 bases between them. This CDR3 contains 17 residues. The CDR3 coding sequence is TGCGCCAGCAGCTCGAGGCCTATCGGGACAGGGGCCAACGTCCTGACTTTC. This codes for CASSSRPIGTGANVLTF.

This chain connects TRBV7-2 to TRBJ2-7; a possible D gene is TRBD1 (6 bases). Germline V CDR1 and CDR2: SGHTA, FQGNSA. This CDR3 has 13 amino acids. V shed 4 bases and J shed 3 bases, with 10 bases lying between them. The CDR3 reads CASSSQGSYEQYF. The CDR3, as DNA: TGTGCCAGCAGCTCCCAGGGGAGCTACGAGCAGTACTTC.

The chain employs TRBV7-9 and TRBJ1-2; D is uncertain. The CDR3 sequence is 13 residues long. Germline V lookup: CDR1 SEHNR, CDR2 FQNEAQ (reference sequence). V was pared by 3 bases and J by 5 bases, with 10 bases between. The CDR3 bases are TGTGCCAGCAGCTTTAGCGAAGGTTATGGCTACACCTTC. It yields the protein CASSFSEGYGYTF.

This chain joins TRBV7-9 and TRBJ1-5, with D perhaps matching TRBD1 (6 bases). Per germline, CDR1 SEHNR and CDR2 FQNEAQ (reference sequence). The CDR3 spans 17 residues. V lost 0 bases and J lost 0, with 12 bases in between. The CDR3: CASSLALDSYSNQPQHF. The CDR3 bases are TGTGCCAGCAGCTTAGCGCTGGACAGTTATAGCAATCAGCCCCAGCATTTT. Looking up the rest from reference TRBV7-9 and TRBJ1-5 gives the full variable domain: DTGVSQNPRHKITKRGQNVTFRCDPISEHNRLYWYRQTLGQGPEFLTYFQNEAQLEKSRLLSDRFSAERPKGSFSTLEIQRTEQGDSAMYLCASSLALDSYSNQPQHFGDGTRLSIL.

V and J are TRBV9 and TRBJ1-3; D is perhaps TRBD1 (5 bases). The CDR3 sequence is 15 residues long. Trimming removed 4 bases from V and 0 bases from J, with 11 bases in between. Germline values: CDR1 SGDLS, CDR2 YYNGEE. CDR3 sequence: CASSSQGHSGNTIYF. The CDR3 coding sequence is TGTGCCAGCAGCTCTCAGGGCCACTCTGGAAACACCATATATTTT. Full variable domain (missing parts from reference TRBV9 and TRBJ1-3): DSGVTQTPKHLITATGQRVTLRCSPRSGDLSVYWYQQSLDQGLQFLIQYYNGEERAKGNILERFSAQQFPDLHSELNLSSLELGDSALYFCASSSQGHSGNTIYFGEGSWLTVV.

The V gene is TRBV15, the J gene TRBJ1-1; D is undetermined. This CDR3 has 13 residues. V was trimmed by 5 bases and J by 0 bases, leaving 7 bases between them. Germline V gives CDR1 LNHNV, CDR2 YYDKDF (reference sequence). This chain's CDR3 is CATSYGVNTEAFF. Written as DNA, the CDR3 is TGTGCCACCAGCTACGGGGTGAACACTGAAGCTTTCTTT.

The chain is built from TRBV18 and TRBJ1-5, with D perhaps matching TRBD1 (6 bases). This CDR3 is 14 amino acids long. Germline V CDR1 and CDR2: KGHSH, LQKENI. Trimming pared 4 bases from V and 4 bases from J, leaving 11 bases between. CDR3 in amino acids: CASSRGGQNQPQHF. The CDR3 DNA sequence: TGTGCCAGCTCACGGGGGGGGCAGAATCAGCCCCAGCATTTT.

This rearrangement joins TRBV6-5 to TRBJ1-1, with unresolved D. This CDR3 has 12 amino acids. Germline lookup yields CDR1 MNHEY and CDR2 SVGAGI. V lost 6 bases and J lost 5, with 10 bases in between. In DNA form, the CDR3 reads TGTGCCAGCAGCCGGAGGGTAACTGAAGCTTTCTTT. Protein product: CASSRRVTEAFF.

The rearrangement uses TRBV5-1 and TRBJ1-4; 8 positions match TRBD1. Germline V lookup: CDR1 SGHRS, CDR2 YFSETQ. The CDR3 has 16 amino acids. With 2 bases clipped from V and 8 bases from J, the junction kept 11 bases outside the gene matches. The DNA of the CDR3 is TGCGCCAGCAGCTTAGATTACAGGGGGGGACGAGAAAAACTGTTTTTT. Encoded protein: CASSLDYRGGREKLFF.

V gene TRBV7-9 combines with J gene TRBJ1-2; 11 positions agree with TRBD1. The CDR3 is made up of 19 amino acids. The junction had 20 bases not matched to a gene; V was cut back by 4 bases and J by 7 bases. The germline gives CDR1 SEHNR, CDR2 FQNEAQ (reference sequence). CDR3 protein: CASSWDPRTGGEEVGGYTF. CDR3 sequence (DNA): TGTGCCAGCAGCTGGGACCCCAGGACAGGGGGCGAAGAGGTGGGTGGCTACACCTTC. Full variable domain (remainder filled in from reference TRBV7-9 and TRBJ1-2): DTGVSQNPRHKITKRGQNVTFRCDPISEHNRLYWYRQTLGQGPEFLTYFQNEAQLEKSRLLSDRFSAERPKGSFSTLEIQRTEQGDSAMYLCASSWDPRTGGEEVGGYTFGSGTRLTVV.